One T cell receptor (beta chain) is described in this entry. What this receptor recognizes is not known. No per-base quality is available; no much larger clone lies one base away. The sample comes from a study of PD-1 blockade in mismatch repair-deficient tumors (dated by TCRdb to about 2017). For the wider study: Between September 2013 and 2016, the trial enrolled around 91 consecutive patients with approximately eleven mismatch repair-deficient cancer types, every one of whom had been previously treated and was progressing. Tumor-associated T cell clones were tracked in the peripheral blood of patients responding to PD-1 blockade by deep sequencing of TCR CDR3 regions.

Findings and caveats that apply to the study as a whole: After pembrolizumab, tumor-resident clones, which were often undetectable in blood before treatment, expanded rapidly and then contracted, generally ahead of radiologic responses.

V and J are truncated by 8 bases and 5 bases respectively, leaving an intervening sequence of 12 bases. The CDR3 runs 11 amino acids, cysteine and phenylalanine included. The only DNA kept is the CDR3, 33 bases in frame from the first base. CDR1 and CDR2, per the germline V gene (reference sequence), are GTSNPN and SVGIG. Library prep was done by the immunoSEQ multiplex PCR assay. TCRdb's version of the immuneACCESS table is confined to in-frame rearrangements and falls short of the full clone set. An unresolved V gene accounts for under half of the shortfall where checked; the remainder is of unknown origin. The table for this sample lists approximately 100,000 clones; 82% of them were counted only once. Clones ranked in the top ten supply roughly 6.3% of the sample. Mismatch repair deficiency in every enrolled patient was established by polymerase chain reaction or immunohistochemistry. TCR sequencing was performed for a few patients who responded to pembrolizumab therapy. The phase II trial prospectively tested pembrolizumab PD-1 blockade in advanced mismatch repair-deficient cancers regardless of tissue of origin. Serial peripheral blood T cell samples were collected before and at multiple times after starting PD-1 blockade. Blood sampling times were reported as weeks after the first pembrolizumab dose.

Recombination joined TRBV30 with TRBJ1-2; the D region possibly corresponds to TRBD1 (5 bases align). This specimen was peripheral blood, taken approximately 35 weeks after starting pembrolizumab. The sequence came from an adult with mismatch repair-deficient cancer. CDR3 region: CASGTGYGYTF. In nucleotide form, the sequence is TGTGCCAGCGGGACGGGGTATGGCTACACCTTC. With the rest looked up from the reference TRBV30 and TRBJ1-2 genes rather than sequenced, the full variable domain is SQTIHQWPATLVQPVGSPLSLECTVEGTSNPNLYWYRQAAGRGLQLLFYSVGIGQISSEVPQNLSASRPQDRQFILSSKKLLLSDSGFYLCASGTGYGYTFGSGTRLTVV.